A selection of T cell receptor beta chains follows, all from one sample in a study of shared clonotypes between healthy human individuals. Profiling relied on immunoSEQ multiplex PCR, and the TCRdb table lists in-frame clones only, not all of them. Here the sample spans more than 2 million clones, about 95% being singletons. Sequenced sample: naive CD8+ T cells sorted from blood. These receptors came from a man younger than 35 in good health. Both conserved end residues are part of each CDR3. D genes are given only for firm matches. The listing skips clone size in some rows; elsewhere it reads once, few, many or a size class.

CDR3 protein	CDR3 DNA	clone size	D gene	CDR3 length	J gene	V gene
CASSPPHRREYYEQFF	TGTGCCAGCAGCCCCCCTCATAGGAGGGAGTACTATGAGCAGTTCTTC	.	.	16	TRBJ2-1	TRBV7-9
CASSGDGLRTAYTF	TGTGCCAGCAGCGGAGACGGGCTAAGAACTGCGTACACCTTC	.	.	14	TRBJ1-2	TRBV9
CASSPPMVDPQETQYF	TGTGCCAGCAGCCCTCCGATGGTAGACCCTCAAGAGACCCAGTACTTC	.	.	16	TRBJ2-5	TRBV7-9
CASSQASHSSYEQYF	TGCGCCAGCAGCCAAGCCTCGCACTCCTCCTACGAGCAGTACTTC	.	.	15	TRBJ2-7	TRBV4-3
CASSSHRDRSYEQYF	TGTGCCAGCAGCTCTCACCGGGACAGAAGCTACGAGCAGTACTTC	.	.	15	TRBJ2-7	TRBV21-1
CASSYDSGGAYNEQFF	TGTGCCAGCAGTTACGACAGCGGGGGGGCCTACAATGAGCAGTTCTTC	.	TRBD2	16	TRBJ2-1	TRBV6-5
CAWSALGTDTQYF	TGTGCCTGGAGCGCCCTGGGGACAGATACGCAGTATTTT	.	.	13	TRBJ2-3	TRBV30
CASSLRGLAGGHEQYF	TGTGCCAGCAGTTTAAGAGGACTAGCGGGAGGTCACGAGCAGTACTTC	few	TRBD2	16	TRBJ2-7	TRBV27
CASSNRVILDYGYTF	TGTGCCAGCAGTAACCGGGTCATCCTTGACTATGGCTACACCTTC	.	.	15	TRBJ1-2	TRBV28
CASSLVAGAETQYF	TGTGCCAGCAGCTTGGTAGCGGGAGCTGAGACCCAGTACTTC	.	TRBD2	14	TRBJ2-5	TRBV5-6
CASSLHPGDRPREQYF	TGTGCCAGCAGCTTACACCCCGGGGACAGGCCGCGCGAGCAGTACTTC	.	TRBD1	16	TRBJ2-7	TRBV7-2
CASSLSAGDSPYEQYF	TGTGCCAGCAGTTTATCCGCCGGGGACAGCCCCTACGAGCAGTACTTC	.	TRBD1	16	TRBJ2-7	TRBV27
CASSSRTGEYGYTF	TGTGCCAGCAGCTCCCGGACAGGGGAATATGGCTACACCTTC	.	TRBD1	14	TRBJ1-2	TRBV7-9
CASSPRTGSYEQYF	TGCGCCAGCAGTCCTCGGACAGGGTCCTACGAGCAGTACTTC	.	TRBD1	14	TRBJ2-7	TRBV4-1
CASSLSFYGYTF	TGTGCCAGCAGCTTGTCGTTTTATGGCTACACCTTC	.	.	12	TRBJ1-2	TRBV5-4
CASSLEQGARGLQETQYF	TGTGCCAGCAGTTTAGAACAGGGGGCGCGGGGTCTCCAAGAGACCCAGTACTTC	once	TRBD1	18	TRBJ2-5	TRBV28
CASSPDSNTEAFF	TGTGCCAGCTCACCAGATTCGAACACTGAAGCTTTCTTT	.	.	13	TRBJ1-1	TRBV18
CASSTGGESGYTF	TGTGCCAGCTCCACCGGGGGCGAGTCTGGCTACACCTTC	once	.	13	TRBJ1-2	TRBV6-5
CACDNYNEQFF	TGTGCCTGTGACAACTACAATGAGCAGTTCTTC	.	.	11	TRBJ2-1	TRBV30
CASSYRGGNTEAFF	TGTGCCAGCAGCTACAGGGGTGGTAACACTGAAGCTTTCTTT	.	TRBD1	14	TRBJ1-1	TRBV11-2
CASSPSPFLTSGPYNEQFF	TGTGCCAGCAGTCCCAGTCCCTTCCTGACTAGCGGCCCTTACAATGAGCAGTTCTTC	.	TRBD2	19	TRBJ2-1	TRBV28
CAISESPTDTEAFF	TGTGCCATCAGTGAGTCCCCCACTGACACTGAAGCTTTCTTT	.	.	14	TRBJ1-1	TRBV10-3
CASSTGGYDYGYTF	TGCGCCAGCAGCACCGGCGGGTATGACTATGGCTACACCTTC	.	.	14	TRBJ1-2	TRBV5-1
CASGQSYNEQFF	TGTGCCAGTGGACAGTCCTACAATGAGCAGTTCTTC	.	.	12	TRBJ2-1	TRBV19
CASSLVPGDSPLHF	TGTGCCAGCAGCTTGGTCCCAGGCGATTCACCCCTCCACTTT	.	.	14	TRBJ1-6	TRBV5-6
CASSPDSLYGYTF	TGTGCCAGCAGTCCGGACAGTCTCTATGGCTACACCTTC	.	.	13	TRBJ1-2	TRBV6-6
CASSRRAGNEQFF	TGTGCCAGCAGTAGGAGGGCTGGCAATGAGCAGTTCTTC	.	.	13	TRBJ2-1	TRBV25-1
CASSLVKTSRYNEQFF	TGTGCCAGCAGCTTAGTGAAGACTAGCAGATACAATGAGCAGTTCTTC	.	TRBD2	16	TRBJ2-1	TRBV11-2
CASSEGWGAGAFF	TGCGCCAGCAGTGAGGGTTGGGGAGCAGGAGCTTTCTTT	.	.	13	TRBJ1-1	TRBV10-2
CASSSVGMNTEAFF	TGTGCCAGCTCATCCGTTGGGATGAACACTGAAGCTTTCTTT	.	.	14	TRBJ1-1	TRBV6-6
CASSHPTLWGTEAFF	TGCGCCAGCAGCCATCCGACTCTTTGGGGGACTGAAGCTTTCTTT	.	.	15	TRBJ1-1	TRBV4-1
CASRSGERLISGGNQPQHF	TGTGCCAGTAGATCGGGGGAAAGGCTGATTTCGGGTGGCAATCAGCCCCAGCATTTT	few	.	19	TRBJ1-5	TRBV19
CASRLRGSYEQYF	TGTGCCAGCAGGCTTCGGGGCTCCTACGAGCAGTACTTC	.	.	13	TRBJ2-7	TRBV27
CASSQVNALTDTQYF	TGCGCCAGCAGCCAGGTCAATGCCCTCACAGATACGCAGTATTTT	.	.	15	TRBJ2-3	TRBV4-1
CASEWDKGPDTQYF	TGTGCCAGCGAGTGGGACAAGGGCCCAGATACGCAGTATTTT	.	.	14	TRBJ2-3	TRBV2
CASSLELAEGLDTGELFF	TGTGCCAGCAGCTTGGAACTAGCGGAGGGACTCGACACCGGGGAGCTGTTTTTT	.	TRBD2	18	TRBJ2-2	TRBV5-6
CASSKKGLSVEKLFF	TGTGCCAGCAGTAAAAAGGGTCTGTCCGTCGAAAAACTGTTTTTT	.	.	15	TRBJ1-4	TRBV6-1
CASSLTGSYSPLHF	TGTGCCAGCAGTTTAACTGGGAGTTATTCACCCCTCCACTTT	.	.	14	TRBJ1-6	TRBV27
CASSLGQGEVYEQFF	TGTGCCAGCAGCTTGGGACAGGGGGAGGTCTATGAGCAGTTCTTC	.	TRBD1	15	TRBJ2-1	TRBV7-9
CASSPRARQSSYEQYF	TGTGCCAGCAGCCCACGGGCGAGGCAGAGCTCCTACGAGCAGTACTTC	.	.	16	TRBJ2-7	TRBV11-2
CASSLSGTDYPGQYF	TGTGCCAGCAGCCTATCAGGGACAGATTACCCCGGGCAGTACTTC	.	TRBD1	15	TRBJ2-7	TRBV11-2
CASSTSREDGPSYEQYF	TGTGCCAGCAGTACCTCGCGGGAAGACGGACCATCCTACGAGCAGTACTTC	.	.	17	TRBJ2-7	TRBV28